The clone carrying this T cell receptor (beta chain) showed up many times. What it binds is not known. TCR alpha and beta CDR3 regions were amplified from RNA using iRepertoire nested multiplex PCR. Tissue mRNA or PBMC total RNA, about 90-450 ng, went into one-step reverse transcription and amplification. TCRdb reprocessed the multiplex PCR reads with MiXCR, giving one entry per CDR3 protein. The sample carries roughly 200,000 distinct CDR3 sequences, around 40% recorded once. V lost 1 base, J lost 6 bases, and 13 bases lay in between. CDR1 and CDR2 (germline): SGHTA, FQGNSA. This CDR3 spans 15 amino acids. This sample is part of a study of glioma-infiltrating T cells. General study findings and limits: Very few CDR3 sequences were shared between tissue and blood. Above-expected tissue-blood divergence occurred in all gliomas, most in low-grade ones.

The chain couples TRBV7-2 to TRBJ2-1, with TRBD2 as a possible D gene (6 bases). Sample: glioma tissue, nonneoplastic brain tissue, or PBMCs (not recorded which). The clonotype was recovered from a human donor with low-grade glioma or glioblastoma, undergoing nonglioma brain surgery, or in good health (not recorded which). CDR3 region: CASSLGLGTSNEQFF. CDR3 DNA sequence: TGTGCCAGCAGCTTAGGACTAGGAACTAGCAATGAGCAGTTCTTC. Together with reference TRBV7-2 and TRBJ2-1, the CDR3 gives the full variable domain: GAGVSQSPSNKVTEKGKDVELRCDPISGHTALYWYRQSLGQGLEFLIYFQGNSAPDKSGLPSDRFSAERTGGSVSTLTIQRTQQEDSAVYLCASSLGLGTSNEQFFGPGTRLTVL.